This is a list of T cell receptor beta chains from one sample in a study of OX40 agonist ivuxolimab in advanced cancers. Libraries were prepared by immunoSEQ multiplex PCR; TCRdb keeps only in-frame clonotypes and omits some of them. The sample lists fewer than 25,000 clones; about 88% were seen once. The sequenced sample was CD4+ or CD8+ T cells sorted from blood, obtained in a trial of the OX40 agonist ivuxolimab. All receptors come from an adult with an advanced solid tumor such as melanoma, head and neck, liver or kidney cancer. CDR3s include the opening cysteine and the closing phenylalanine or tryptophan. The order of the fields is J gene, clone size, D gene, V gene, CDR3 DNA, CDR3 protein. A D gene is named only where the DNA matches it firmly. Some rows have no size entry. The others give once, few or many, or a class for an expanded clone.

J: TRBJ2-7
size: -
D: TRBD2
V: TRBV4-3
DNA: TGCGCCAGCAGCCAAGTAGCGGGGACCTACGAGCAGTACTTC
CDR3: CASSQVAGTYEQYF

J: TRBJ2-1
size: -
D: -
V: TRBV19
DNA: TGTGCCAGTAGTATAGTCTACTCCCAGGGGAATGAGCAGTTCTTC
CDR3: CASSIVYSQGNEQFF

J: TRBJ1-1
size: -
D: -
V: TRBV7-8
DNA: TGTGCCAGCACGCCGTATGGGGCCAGGAACACTGAAGCTTTCTTT
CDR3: CASTPYGARNTEAFF

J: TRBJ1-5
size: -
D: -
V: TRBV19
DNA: TGTGCCAGTAAAGGCTTTGGGCTAGGTAGCAATCAGCCCCAGCATTTT
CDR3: CASKGFGLGSNQPQHF

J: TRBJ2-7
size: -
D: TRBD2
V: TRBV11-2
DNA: TGTGCCAGCAGCTTGGGGGGGGGACCCTACGAGCAGTACTTC
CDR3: CASSLGGGPYEQYF

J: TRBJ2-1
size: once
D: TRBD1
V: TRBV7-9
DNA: TGTGCCAGCGTACAGGGGGCTCACAATGAGCAGTTCTTC
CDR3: CASVQGAHNEQFF

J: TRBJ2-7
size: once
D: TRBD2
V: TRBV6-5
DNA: TGTGCCAGCAGCCTAGCGGGAGGGCGCGAGCAGTACTTC
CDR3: CASSLAGGREQYF

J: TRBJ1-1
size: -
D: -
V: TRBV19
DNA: TGTGCCAGTAGTTACGGGGTTGAAGCTTTCTTT
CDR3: CASSYGVEAFF

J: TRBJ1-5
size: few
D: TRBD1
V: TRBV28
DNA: TGTGCCAGCACAGTGGGACAGGGGTACCGTCAGCCCCAGCATTTT
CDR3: CASTVGQGYRQPQHF

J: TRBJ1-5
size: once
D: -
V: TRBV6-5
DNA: TGTGCCAGCAGTCACCCAGGCTACAATCAGCCCCAGCATTTT
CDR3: CASSHPGYNQPQHF

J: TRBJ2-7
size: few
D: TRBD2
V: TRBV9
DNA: TGTGCCAGCAGCATGAGCGGGAGCCTTCGAGACGAGCAGTACTTC
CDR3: CASSMSGSLRDEQYF

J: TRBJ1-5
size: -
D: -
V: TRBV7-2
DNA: TGTGCCAGCAGCTTAGCGGGCTATGCTCAGCCCCAGCATTTT
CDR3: CASSLAGYAQPQHF

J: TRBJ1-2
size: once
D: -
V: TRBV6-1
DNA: TGTGCCAGCAGTGAAAGGGGGATGAGGGGCTACACCTTC
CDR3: CASSERGMRGYTF

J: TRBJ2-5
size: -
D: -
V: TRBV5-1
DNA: TGCGCCAGCAGCTTGGGCAGCGGACAGACCCAGTACTTC
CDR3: CASSLGSGQTQYF

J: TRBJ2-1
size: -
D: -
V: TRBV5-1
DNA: TGCGCCAGCAGCTTGGTAGGATGGCAGTTCTTC
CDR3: CASSLVGWQFF

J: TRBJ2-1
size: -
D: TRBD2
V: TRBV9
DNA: TGTGCCAGCAGCCTGAGCGGGAGCTCCTACAATGAGCAGTTCTTC
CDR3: CASSLSGSSYNEQFF

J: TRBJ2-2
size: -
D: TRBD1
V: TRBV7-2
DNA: TGTGCCTTAAGACAGGGGGCCTCCACCGGGGAGCTGTTTTTT
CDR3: CALRQGASTGELFF

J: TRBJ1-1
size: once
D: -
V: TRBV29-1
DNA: TGCAGCGTTACCCCGGGGGGCACTGAAGCTTTCTTT
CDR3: CSVTPGGTEAFF

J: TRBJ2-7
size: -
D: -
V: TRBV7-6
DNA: TGTGCCAGCAGCGTTTCGGACGCACCTGGGAACGAGCAGTACTTC
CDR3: CASSVSDAPGNEQYF

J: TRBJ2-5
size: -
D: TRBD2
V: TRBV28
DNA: TGTGCCAGCAGTTATCTTCGGGGGGAGACAGTTGAGGAGACCCAGTACTTC
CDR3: CASSYLRGETVEETQYF

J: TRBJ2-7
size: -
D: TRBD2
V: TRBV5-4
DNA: TGCGTCTACGAGCTAGCGGGAGGTAGCTCCTACGAGCAGTACTTC
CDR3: CVYELAGGSSYEQYF

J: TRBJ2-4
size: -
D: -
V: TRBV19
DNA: TGTGCCAGTAGGTCGACTGCGAACCCAAACATTCAGTACTTC
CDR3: CASRSTANPNIQYF

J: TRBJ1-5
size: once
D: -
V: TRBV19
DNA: TGTGCCAGTAGTATTGGCGGCCAGCCCCAGCATTTT
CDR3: CASSIGGQPQHF

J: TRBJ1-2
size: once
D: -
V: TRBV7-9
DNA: TGTGCCAGCAGCTTAGGGGGGGGATCTAACTATGGCTACACCTTC
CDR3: CASSLGGGSNYGYTF

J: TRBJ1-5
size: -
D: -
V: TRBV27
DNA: TGTGCCAGCAGTTTAGGGGGAGGGCAGCCCCAGCATTTT
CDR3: CASSLGGGQPQHF

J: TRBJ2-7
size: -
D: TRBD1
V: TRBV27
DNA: TGTGCCAGCAGTTTATATCTGGACAGGGGGCGCGAGCAGTACTTC
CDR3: CASSLYLDRGREQYF

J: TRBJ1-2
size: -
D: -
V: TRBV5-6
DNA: TGTGCCAGCAGCTTGAGTCGGTTGGATGGCTACACCTTC
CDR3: CASSLSRLDGYTF

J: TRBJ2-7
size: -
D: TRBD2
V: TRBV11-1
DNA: TGTGCCAGCAGCCAACTAGCGGGAGGGAACGAGCAGTACTTC
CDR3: CASSQLAGGNEQYF

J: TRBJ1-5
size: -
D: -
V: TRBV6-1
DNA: TGTGCCCGCAGGGTACCCGGGACGGAGTATCAGCCCCAGCATTTT
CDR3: CARRVPGTEYQPQHF

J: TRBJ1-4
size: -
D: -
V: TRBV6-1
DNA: TGTGCCAGCAGTGGTTACCAGAAAGAAAAACTGTTTTTT
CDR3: CASSGYQKEKLFF

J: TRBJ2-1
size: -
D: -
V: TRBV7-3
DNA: TGTGCCAGCAGCTTAAACCCCCTAAACAATGAGCAGTTCTTC
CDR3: CASSLNPLNNEQFF

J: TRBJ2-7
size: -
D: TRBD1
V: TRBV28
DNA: TGCGCCAGCAGTTTTAGGGACAGGGGGGGAGTCGAGCAGTACTTC
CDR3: CASSFRDRGGVEQYF

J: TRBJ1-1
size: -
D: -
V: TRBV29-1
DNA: TGCAGCGTTGAGGTGGGGCAGGGCACTGAAGCTTTCTTT
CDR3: CSVEVGQGTEAFF